The entry below gives a single T cell receptor (beta chain) sequence along with its context. Antigen specificity is unknown. The sample originates from a study of long-term antiretroviral therapy in people with HIV. Findings of the study overall: Samples were collected from about 2003 to 2018 under possibly less effective ART regimens. Upon ART, diversity increased but remained lower than transplant donor controls.

Sequencing relied on immunoSEQ assay v3.0, run at survey level. Sequencing efforts were directed toward about 40,000-55,000 T-cell genomes per sample. Generated by immunoSEQ multiplex PCR, the TCRdb table keeps only in-frame clones and is missing some. The data contain approximately 22,000 clones, around four fifths of them singletons. Deletions cut 3 bases from V and 0 bases from J, with 10 bases between. Per the germline V gene, CDR1 is SGHNT and CDR2 is YYREEE (reference sequence). The CDR3 runs to 16 residues. The material was unsorted PBMCs, obtained 1.9 years after starting antiretroviral therapy. This chain connects TRBV5-4 to TRBJ2-6, with D hard to call. This TCR was sampled from a woman aged 45 to 65 with HIV. In DNA, the CDR3 is TGTGCCAGCAGCTCCCCCGGTTCCTCTGGGGCCAACGTCCTGACTTTC. Encoded protein: CASSSPGSSGANVLTF. Based on the CDR3 plus reference TRBV5-4 and TRBJ2-6, the full variable domain is ETGVTQSPTHLIKTRGQQVTLRCSSQSGHNTVSWYQQALGQGPQFIFQYYREEENGRGNFPPRFSGLQFPNYSSELNVNALELDDSALYLCASSSPGSSGANVLTFGAGSRLTVL.